Below, 28 T cell receptor beta chains from the same sample are listed, as sequenced in a study of shared clonotypes between healthy human individuals. The repertoire was sequenced with immunoSEQ multiplex PCR; TCRdb's copy has only in-frame clones and lacks some. The sample records approximately 460,000 clones, more than 70% being singletons. Sample: PBMCs. The receptor source for this set is a woman in her 40s in good health. Some clones in this sample may be carry-over from other donors' samples.

The J gene is TRBJ2-7, the V gene TRBV29-1, with D possibly being TRBD1 or TRBD2 (5 bases each). Germline V gene data show CDR1 as SQVTM and CDR2 as ANQGSEA. The CDR3 length is 12 residues. Trimming removed 7 bases at V and 9 bases at J, with 19 bases between. The CDR3 sequence: CSAGPTNVGQYF. Here the CDR3 DNA reads TGCAGCGCGGGACCAACAAATGTGGGGCAGTACTTC.

This sequence joins TRBV5-4 and TRBJ2-6; D gene ambiguous. The CDR3 has 16 amino acids. Trimming cost V 1 base and J 1 base, with 9 bases left between them. Germline V gives CDR1 SGHNT, CDR2 YYREEE (reference sequence). The CDR3 is CASSLSLSSGANVLTF. CDR3 nucleotides: TGTGCCAGCAGCTTGTCCCTTTCGTCTGGGGCCAACGTCCTGACTTTC.

The table lists this clone with a count of one. The likely explanation is a read error, given a far larger clone one base away. The chain is built from TRBV15 and TRBJ1-4, with D possibly being TRBD1 (6 bases). This CDR3 spans 16 amino acids. V lost 5 bases and J lost 7, with 20 bases in between. CDR1 is LNHNV and CDR2 is YYDKDF in the germline V gene (reference sequence). The DNA of the CDR3 is TGTGCCACCAGCGGGGGGCCTGGGACCCACGTTGAAAAACTGTTTTTT. It yields the protein CATSGGPGTHVEKLFF.

The rearrangement joins TRBV11-2 to TRBJ2-3; TRBD1 aligns across 9 bases. Trimming cost V 4 bases and J 6 bases; bases outside gene matches: 11. The V gene's germline CDR1 is SGHAT and CDR2 FQNNGV. This CDR3 is 16 amino acids long. The CDR3 coding sequence is TGTGCCAGCAGCTGGCCCCGACAGGGGGATCCGGATACGCAGTATTTT. Translated: CASSWPRQGDPDTQYF.

The chain joins TRBV15 to TRBJ2-6, with D maybe TRBD2 (5 bases). This CDR3 is 16 amino acids long. Trimming pared 5 bases from V and 0 bases from J, leaving 11 bases between. Germline values: CDR1 LNHNV, CDR2 YYDKDF (reference sequence). In nucleotides, the CDR3 is TGTGCCACCAGCGGACGCGGAGGCTCTGGGGCCAACGTCCTGACTTTC. Translated: CATSGRGGSGANVLTF.

The rearrangement links TRBV7-3 to TRBJ2-2; perhaps TRBD2 as D (6 bases). From germline, CDR1 is SGHTA and CDR2 FQGTGA. The V end lost 5 bases, the J end lost 4 bases, and 11 bases lay between the germline ends. There are 14 residues in the CDR3. DNA for the CDR3: TGTGCCAGCAGCCCCAGGCGGGGCACCGGGGAGCTGTTTTTT. It translates to CASSPRRGTGELFF.

The gene calls are TRBV5-6 and TRBJ2-2; the D gene is possibly TRBD2 (6 bases). The germline V gene has CDR1 SGHDT and CDR2 YYEEEE. Trimming stripped 4 bases from V and 8 bases from J, with 18 bases between. The CDR3 runs 15 residues. This CDR3 is CASSPGLQSWGELFF. CDR3 DNA: TGTGCCAGCAGCCCGGGACTCCAATCTTGGGGGGAGCTGTTTTTT.

Note on this clone: This same CDR3 is encoded by further DNA sequences in the sample. The CDR3 sequence: CAISGGDTQYF. Here the CDR3 DNA reads TGTGCCATCAGTGGTGGAGATACGCAGTATTTT. V gene TRBV10-3 combines with J gene TRBJ2-3, with no clear D. The CDR3 spans 11 residues. V was pared by 4 bases and J by 5 bases, with 4 bases between. Germline V gives CDR1 ENHRY, CDR2 SYGVKD.

Concerning this clone itself: The likely explanation is a read error, given a far larger clone one base away. The chain uses TRBV4-2 and TRBJ2-7; D gene unclear. Per the germline V gene, CDR1 is LGHNA and CDR2 is YNFKEQ. This CDR3 contains 15 residues. In nucleotides, the CDR3 is TGTGCCAGCAGCCAAGAAGGAGATGTATCCTACAAGCAGTACTTC. It is translated as CASSQEGDVSYKQYF.

The rearrangement links TRBV27 to TRBJ2-7; D gene unclear. With 2 bases removed from V and 3 bases from J, the gap between germline ends came to 11 bases. Germline CDR1 reads MNHEY; CDR2 reads SMNVEV (reference sequence). The CDR3 runs 14 residues. The CDR3: CASSLRGNSYEQYF. The CDR3 nucleotides are TGTGCCAGCAGTTTACGCGGAAACAGCTACGAGCAGTACTTC.

Here the CDR3 reads CASSLNPWDRGRLTQTQYF. Here the CDR3 DNA reads TGTGCCAGCAGCCTCAACCCTTGGGACAGGGGGCGCCTCACCCAGACCCAGTACTTC. The V and J genes are TRBV27 and TRBJ2-5; 12 bases agree with TRBD1. The CDR3 has 19 amino acids. Germline V gene sequence: CDR1 MNHEY, CDR2 SMNVEV (reference sequence). J lost 6 bases, V lost 6 bases, and 20 bases had no gene match.

The gene calls are TRBV10-2 and TRBJ2-5, with TRBD1 matching 9 bases. After removal of 6 bases from V and 5 bases from J, the junction contained 7 bases not matched to a gene. The V gene's germline CDR1 is WSHSY and CDR2 SAAADI. There are 14 residues in the CDR3. CDR3 residues: CASRTAGTGETQYF. Here the CDR3 DNA reads TGCGCCAGCAGGACTGCCGGGACAGGGGAGACCCAGTACTTC.

Concerning this clone: A much bigger clone sits one base away, suggesting this may be a read error. This sequence joins TRBV27 and TRBJ2-3, with a possible D match to TRBD1 (5 bases). The CDR3 is made up of 13 amino acids. Looked up from germline, CDR1 is MNHEY and CDR2 is SMNVEV (reference sequence). Here the CDR3 reads CASSLSRTGTQCF. For the CDR3, the DNA is TGTGCCAGCAGTTTAAGCCGCACAGGTACGCAGTGTTTT.

V usage is TRBV30 and J usage is TRBJ2-6; 7 bases are shared with TRBD2. Germline CDR1 GTSNPN, CDR2 SVGIG (reference sequence). V trimming: 2 bases; J trimming: 0 bases; junction bases outside the gene matches: 7. The CDR3 is 17 residues long. DNA for the CDR3: TGTGCCTGGAGTAGCGGACGGACTAGCTCTGGGGCCAACGTCCTGACTTTC. Protein sequence: CAWSSGRTSSGANVLTF.

The rearrangement uses TRBV19 and TRBJ2-2; D unresolved. From germline, CDR1 is LNHDA and CDR2 SQIVND (reference sequence). V lost 5 bases and J lost 4, with 11 bases in between. The CDR3 has 14 residues. The CDR3 sequence: CASSLSVFTGELFF. The CDR3 bases are TGTGCCAGTAGTTTAAGCGTCTTCACCGGGGAGCTGTTTTTT.

The chain is built from TRBV18 and TRBJ1-1; possibly TRBD1 for D (6 bases). Germline lookup yields CDR1 KGHSH and CDR2 LQKENI. Trimming took off 3 bases at V and 1 base at J, with 9 bases between the two ends. This CDR3 has 14 amino acids. In DNA, the CDR3 is TGTGCCAGCTCACCGGGACATAGGAACACTGAAGCTTTCTTT. Protein product: CASSPGHRNTEAFF.

The chain uses TRBV2 and TRBJ1-2, with D hard to call. CDR1 is SNHLY and CDR2 is FYNNEI in the germline V gene. The ends were cut back, 2 bases at V and 0 bases at J, with 10 bases in the middle. The CDR3 totals 15 residues. As DNA, the CDR3 is TGTGCCAGCAGTGAACGGGCAGGAACTAACTATGGCTACACCTTC. Translating it yields CASSERAGTNYGYTF.

The gene calls are TRBV5-1 and TRBJ2-7; D is possibly TRBD1 (5 bases). The CDR3 totals 12 residues. Trimming stripped 4 bases from V and 6 bases from J, with 11 bases between. CDR1 SGHRS and CDR2 YFSETQ come from the germline V gene. The CDR3 region is CASSIQGTEQYF. In DNA form, the CDR3 reads TGCGCCAGCAGCATTCAGGGAACCGAGCAGTACTTC.

This chain joins TRBV5-1 and TRBJ2-5; 12 positions agree with TRBD2. Germline V CDR1 and CDR2: SGHRS, YFSETQ. Trimming removed 0 bases from V and 5 bases from J; junction bases left unmatched: 5. The CDR3 spans 16 residues. The CDR3 is CASSLGLAGASETQYF. The CDR3 coding sequence is TGCGCCAGCAGCTTGGGACTAGCGGGAGCTAGCGAGACCCAGTACTTC.

The J gene is TRBJ1-1, the V gene TRBV27; D remains ambiguous. Germline V gene lookup returns CDR1 MNHEY and CDR2 SMNVEV (reference sequence). This CDR3 has 13 amino acids. V was trimmed by 0 bases and J by 1 base, leaving 3 bases between them. Here the CDR3 reads CASSLSRNTEAFF. CDR3 DNA: TGTGCCAGCAGTTTATCGAGGAACACTGAAGCTTTCTTT.

This clone was seen many times. This chain links TRBV6-1 with TRBJ2-3; possible D gene TRBD1, 6 bases. CDR3 length: 15 amino acids. V was pared by 7 bases and J by 2 bases, with 16 bases between. The germline CDR1 and CDR2 sequences are MNHNS and SASEGT. The CDR3 loop is CASNERTDLTDTQYF. DNA for the CDR3: TGTGCCAGCAACGAACGGACAGACCTCACAGATACGCAGTATTTT.

This clone was seen only once. The chain links TRBV5-1 to TRBJ2-2, with no clear D. Germline CDR1 and CDR2: SGHRS and YFSETQ. This CDR3 is built from 15 residues. V shed 5 bases and J shed 0 bases, with 11 bases lying between them. DNA of the CDR3: TGCGCCAGCAGGAAAGGTACAGCGAACACCGGGGAGCTGTTTTTT. Amino acids: CASRKGTANTGELFF.

V is TRBV6-6 and J is TRBJ2-7, with 8 bases that match TRBD2. The CDR3 has 15 amino acids. J lost 0 bases, V lost 6 bases, and 7 bases had no gene match. Germline CDR1 MNHNY, CDR2 SVGAGI (reference sequence). DNA for the CDR3: TGTGCCAGCAGAGAAAGCGGGAGAGTCTCCTACGAGCAGTACTTC. Protein product: CASRESGRVSYEQYF.

The chain uses TRBV7-9 and TRBJ1-1; no definite D call. V was trimmed by 5 bases and J by 6 bases, leaving 19 bases between them. CDR1 is SEHNR and CDR2 is FQNEAQ in the germline V gene (reference sequence). This CDR3 has 15 residues. Here the CDR3 DNA reads TGTGCCAGCAGCCGAGGGTCAGCTGTTGGGGCTGAAGCTTTCTTT. It codes for CASSRGSAVGAEAFF.

This sequence joins TRBV6-1 and TRBJ1-1, with 12 bases matching TRBD1. Germline CDR1 is MNHNS and CDR2 is SASEGT. V lost 5 bases and J lost 4; bases outside the gene matches: 5. CDR3 length equals 15 residues. The CDR3 region is CASSKGTGGGTEAFF. DNA for the CDR3: TGTGCCAGCAGTAAAGGGACAGGGGGCGGCACTGAAGCTTTCTTT.

The V call is TRBV7-9, the J call TRBJ1-3, with D unclear. The CDR3 is made up of 15 amino acids. CDR1 and CDR2 (germline): SEHNR, FQNEAQ (reference sequence). Between the trimmed V and J ends, which lost 5 bases and 2 bases, there was a span of 13 bases. Here the CDR3 DNA reads TGTGCCAGCAGCCCTAGTGTGAGCACTGGAAACACCATATATTTT. This sequence encodes CASSPSVSTGNTIYF. The full variable domain, rest sourced from reference TRBV7-9 and TRBJ1-3, is DTGVSQNPRHKITKRGQNVTFRCDPISEHNRLYWYRQTLGQGPEFLTYFQNEAQLEKSRLLSDRFSAERPKGSFSTLEIQRTEQGDSAMYLCASSPSVSTGNTIYFGEGSWLTVV.

The chain couples TRBV27 to TRBJ2-7; maybe TRBD1 (6 bases). The CDR3 extends over 14 amino acids. In germline, CDR1 is MNHEY, CDR2 SMNVEV (reference sequence). Trimming took 5 bases from V and 0 from J, leaving 11 bases between them. CDR3 protein: CASSIRQVSYEQYF. Written as DNA, the CDR3 is TGTGCCAGCAGTATTCGACAGGTCTCCTACGAGCAGTACTTC.

The gene calls are TRBV30 and TRBJ2-5; 7 bases are shared with TRBD1. J gave up 6 bases and V 2 bases, and 6 bases lay outside the gene matches. Germline CDR1 reads GTSNPN; CDR2 reads SVGIG (reference sequence). This CDR3 region has 13 residues. The CDR3 region has the DNA TGTGCCTGGAGTACCCGGACAGGCAAGACCCAGTACTTC. Its translation is CAWSTRTGKTQYF. Using reference TRBV30 and TRBJ2-5 for the parts outside the CDR3, the full variable domain is SQTIHQWPATLVQPVGSPLSLECTVEGTSNPNLYWYRQAAGRGLQLLFYSVGIGQISSEVPQNLSASRPQDRQFILSSKKLLLSDSGFYLCAWSTRTGKTQYFGPGTRLLVL.